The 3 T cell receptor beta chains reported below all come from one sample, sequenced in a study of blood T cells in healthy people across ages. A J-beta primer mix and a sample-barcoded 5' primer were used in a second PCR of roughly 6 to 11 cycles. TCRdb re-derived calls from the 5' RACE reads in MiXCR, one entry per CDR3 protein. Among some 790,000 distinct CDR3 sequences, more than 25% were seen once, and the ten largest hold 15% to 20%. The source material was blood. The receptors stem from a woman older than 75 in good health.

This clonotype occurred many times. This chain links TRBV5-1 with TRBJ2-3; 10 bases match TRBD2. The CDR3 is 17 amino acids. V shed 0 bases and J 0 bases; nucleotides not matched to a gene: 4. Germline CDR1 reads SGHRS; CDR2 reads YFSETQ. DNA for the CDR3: TGCGCCAGCAGCTTGGCCGTACTAGCGGGGAGCACAGATACGCAGTATTTT. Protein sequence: CASSLAVLAGSTDTQYF.

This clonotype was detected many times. DNA for the CDR3: TGTGCCAGCAGCTCATACCTCCTGGTCTCCTATGGCTACACCTTC. Its translation is CASSSYLLVSYGYTF. This chain uses TRBV7-2 with TRBJ1-2, with D unresolved. The CDR3 loop spans 15 amino acids. V was clipped by 4 bases and J by 4 bases, with 16 bases between them. The germline V gene encodes CDR1 SGHTA and CDR2 FQGNSA.

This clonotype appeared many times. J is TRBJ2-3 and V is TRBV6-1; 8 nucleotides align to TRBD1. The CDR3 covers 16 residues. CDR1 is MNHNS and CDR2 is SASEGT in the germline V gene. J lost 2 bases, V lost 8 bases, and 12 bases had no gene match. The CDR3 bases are TGTGCCAGCCGACCCCTGCGGGGACAGGACACAGATACGCAGTATTTT. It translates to CASRPLRGQDTDTQYF.